Listed here is a single TCR beta chain. This clonotype was detected many times. This clone's antigen is unknown. The sample holds no much larger clone one base away, and base qualities are not on file. TCR cDNA was synthesized by 5'RACE template switching, through which a universal primer site and unique molecular identifiers were introduced. Priming for cDNA synthesis came from both the TCR alpha and TCR beta constant segments. Two PCR steps were used to amplify libraries, with sample barcodes and sequencing adapters being added in the second step. Libraries were sequenced on Illumina HiSeq 2500 (2x100 bp) or NovaSeq (2x150 bp). Per the authors' processing: MIGEC was used to demultiplex reads and collapse the reads into UMI consensus sequences, and MiXCR was used for V(D)J alignment. Vaccine-responding clonotypes were defined with edgeR using replicate PBMC samples, requiring FDR below 0.01 and a log2 fold change above 5 up to day 15. Each bulk clonotype received a CD4 or CD8 identity based on whether the sequenced CD4 or CD8 repertoire contained that clonotype at higher abundance. TCRdb took the public reads, trimmed them with fastp at Q25, ran MiXCR for clone calling and kept in-frame beta chains. Identical CDR3 protein sequences are pooled into one entry, listed with their most common genes and DNA. Here the V and J calls rest on TCRdb's processing, not on the authors' analysis. This sample is represented by approximately 250,000 distinct CDR3 sequences; roughly 6.3% of them were singletons. The ten largest clonotypes hold approximately 1% of the sample.

In the paper's terms, the treatment or condition label means: live attenuated yellow fever vaccine strain. A standard Ficoll-Paque protocol was used to isolate PBMCs from peripheral blood. Dynabeads CD4 and CD8 positive selection kits were used to isolate the CD4 and CD8 T-cell fractions. TriZol was used to extract RNA from bulk PBMCs, CD4 and CD8 fractions, and dextramer-positive and dextramer-negative fractions. This record comes from a study of T cells after yellow fever vaccination (dated 2019 in TCRdb). Turning to the overall study: The SMART-Seq v4 Ultra Low Input RNA kit was used to prepare libraries from fractions with low cell numbers. To track T-cell clones before and after primary and booster YFV17D yellow fever vaccination, bulk TCR alpha and beta repertoires were sequenced longitudinally. Two healthy male donors, one aged 18 to 30 and one aged 30 to 40 years, made up the cohort. Blood was collected at multiple timepoints before and after primary and secondary immunization, and bulk PBMC replicates and cell subsets were isolated.

The paper's findings and limits, for the study overall: FACS-sorted repertoires could contain abundant contaminating clonotypes from the bulk population, so computational filtering was required. The secondary T-cell response was found to be weaker but faster than the primary response, with a peak reached on day 5 rather than on day 15. A small fraction of clonotypes showed up in both the CD4 and CD8 compartments, probably as a result of convergent recombination. The study included only two donors, which limits how far the findings can be generalized. After the booster, most clones that had expanded after primary vaccination were detected again (almost 97% of CD4 and around nine tenths of CD8), suggesting broad maintenance of memory.

The V end loses 6 bases and the J end loses 4 bases, and a stretch of 12 bases separates them. From cysteine to phenylalanine, the CDR3 is 13 amino acids long. The CDR3 DNA has 39 bases and is translated from base 1. CDR1 is given as KGHSH and CDR2 as LQKENI, both from the germline V gene. This receptor was identified in a man aged 25-45 years who received the YFV17D yellow fever vaccine. The chain is made from TRBV18 and TRBJ2-5; the D gene cannot be resolved beyond TRBD1 or TRBD2, each matching 6 bases. The sequenced sample was CD4+ T cells sorted from PBMCs, obtained on the day of the yellow fever booster vaccination. This receptor carries the CDR3 CASSPSGAETQYF. The DNA is TGTGCCAGCTCCCCCTCGGGGGCAGAGACCCAGTACTTC.